This TCR beta chain was found in a study of molecular identifiers for immune sequencing clone quantification. Findings and limits, study-wide: It was shown that clones above 20 RNA copies held over 97% of effector molecules, but under 1% in naive cells. Spiked Jurkat TCR RNA equivalent to one cell was reportedly detectable in some 960,000 naive cells.

RNA fractions of 10%, 30% or 50% and 20,000 to 1,000,000 sorted cells were the source of naive CD8 libraries. Both previously described methods and listed TCR primers were employed to make bulk TCR libraries. Using its own MiXCR run on the PCR reads, TCRdb lists one record per CDR3 protein. The data show about 510,000 distinct CDR3 sequences, about a quarter seen once. This clonotype was seen a handful of times. The antigen remains unidentified. Trimming removed 2 bases from V and 7 bases from J, with 18 bases in between. CDR1 MDHEN and CDR2 SYDVKM come from the germline V gene. There are 16 residues in the CDR3.

The specimen sequenced was naive CD8+ T cells from blood, with Jurkat cell RNA spiked in. Specified subset: FACS-sorted CD8+CD4-CCR7+CD45RA+ naive T cells. This receptor was taken from a human donor in good health. Some libraries in this study had Jurkat cell RNA spiked in. The rearrangement links TRBV28 to TRBJ2-1; no reliable D call. The CDR3 nucleotides read TGTGCCAGCAGTTTAGGTCCCTCCTCTTTTTGGAATGAGCAGTTCTTC. It translates to CASSLGPSSFWNEQFF.